Sequencing of this TCR beta chain was carried out in a study of shared clonotypes between healthy human individuals. Study results and limitations: The represented genetic and exposure-history diversity was limited by the small number of donors.

Authors' methods: ImmunoSEQ output held junction-only sequences without quality scores, so filtering differed. Generated by immunoSEQ multiplex PCR, the TCRdb table keeps only in-frame clones and is missing some. V and J calls and clone size follow that table, whereas D and trimming were derived from the DNA. The table lists some 320,000 clones, 80% to 90% of them singletons, with roughly 17% in the top ten. On this clone itself: Its target is unknown.

Per germline, CDR1 MNHNS and CDR2 SASEGT. V was shortened by 3 bases and J by 3 bases, with 11 bases between the two germline ends. The length of the CDR3 is 14 residues. CD8 memory was a combination of CD45RO+ cells and CCR7-negative CD45RA+ TemRA cells. The clonotype comes from a man aged 18-30 years in good health. This chain connects TRBV6-1 to TRBJ1-1, with D possibly being TRBD1 (6 bases). Material for sequencing was memory CD8+ T cells sorted from blood. This sample's subset: CD45RO+ cells pooled with CCR7-negative TemRA cells. The CDR3, as DNA: TGTGCCAGCAGTGACAGGGGTGGGGACACTGAAGCTTTCTTT. Protein sequence: CASSDRGGDTEAFF.